This T cell receptor (beta chain) was captured by sequencing in a study of read filtering for tumor transcriptome and immune sequencing. About the study: The cohort had 17 men and 14 to 15 women aged about 47 to 90, mean around 63 years. Fewer than 10 patients were R-ISS I, approximately 15 were R-ISS II, about seven were R-ISS III. Regarding the study as a whole: This fraction held mixed bone marrow immune cells after CD138-negative sorting. Compared with RNA-seq, IR-seq gave much higher clonotype depth and reliability.

This clonotype appeared many times. Its matching antigen is unknown. From 300 to 400 ng of RNA, a library with molecular barcoded alpha/delta and beta/gamma adaptors was made. TCRdb used MiXCR to reprocess the reads, holding one entry per CDR3 protein. The sample records 60,000 to 75,000 distinct CDR3 sequences, around 19% being singletons. The receptor comes from a donor aged 40 or older with multiple myeloma. Sequenced input: a population of CD138-negative cells sorted from bone marrow.

CDR3 nucleotide sequence: TGCAGCGTTGTCTTGTCACAGGGAGAGCAGTACTTC. Its protein product is CSVVLSQGEQYF. The J gene is TRBJ2-7, the V gene TRBV29-1; maybe TRBD1 (6 bases). CDR3 size: 12 residues. V was cut by 4 bases and J by 7 bases, with 14 bases left in between. Germline assignment: CDR1 SQVTM and CDR2 ANQGSEA.